This is a list of T cell receptor beta chains from one sample in a study of T-cell reconstitution after alpha-beta-depleted transplantation in children. TCRdb fed the PCR reads into MiXCR, producing one record per CDR3 protein. This table has approximately 500,000 distinct CDR3 sequences, approximately 10% appearing once. This specimen was PBMCs, taken before TCRalphabeta/CD19-depleted stem cell transplant. The receptors were sampled from a child aged 2 to 10 with inherited bone marrow failure, due to receive a stem cell transplant. The CDR3 runs from the conserved cysteine through the conserved F or W. A D gene is named only where the DNA matches it firmly. Where a row states a size, it is once, few, many or the class of an expanded clone; other rows omit it.

J: TRBJ2-3
size: many
V: TRBV6-4
D: TRBD2
length: 17
DNA: TGTGCCAGCAGTGAGCAGCCTAGCGGGAGTCCCACAGATACGCAGTATTTT
CDR3: CASSEQPSGSPTDTQYF

J: TRBJ2-5
size: many
V: TRBV20-1
D: .
length: 11
DNA: TGCAGTGCTAGAGACCGGGATAAAGGGGACTTC
CDR3: CSARDRDKGDF

J: TRBJ1-2
size: few
V: TRBV3-1
D: .
length: 14
DNA: TGTGCCAGCAGCCAAGCACAGGGTAACTATGGCTACACCTTC
CDR3: CASSQAQGNYGYTF

J: TRBJ1-1
size: many
V: TRBV6-5
D: .
length: 14
DNA: TGTGCCAGCAGTTACTTAACAGGGTTAACTGAAGCTTTCTTT
CDR3: CASSYLTGLTEAFF

J: TRBJ1-2
size: many
V: TRBV7-9
D: .
length: 15
DNA: TGTGCCAGCAGCTTAGCCAGGACGGAACCACATGGCTACACCTTC
CDR3: CASSLARTEPHGYTF

J: TRBJ2-3
size: many
V: TRBV10-3
D: TRBD2
length: 16
DNA: TGTGCCATCAGTGAGTCAAGCGGGAGTGGCACAGATACGCAGTATTTT
CDR3: CAISESSGSGTDTQYF

J: TRBJ2-7
size: many
V: TRBV4-1
D: .
length: 15
DNA: TGCGCCAGCAGCCAAGGGACCCTAGCGTCCGCGGAGCAGTACTTC
CDR3: CASSQGTLASAEQYF

J: TRBJ2-1
size: .
V: TRBV28
D: .
length: 15
DNA: TGTGCCAGCAGTTTTAGGCAGCGACCTAACAATGAGCAGTTCTTC
CDR3: CASSFRQRPNNEQFF

J: TRBJ1-3
size: many
V: TRBV6-5
D: .
length: 13
DNA: TGTGCCAGCAGTTACTCTTCTGGAAACACCATATATTTT
CDR3: CASSYSSGNTIYF

J: TRBJ2-1
size: many
V: TRBV4-3
D: TRBD1
length: 11
DNA: TGCGCCAGCAGCTATGGGACAGGCCACTTCTTC
CDR3: CASSYGTGHFF

J: TRBJ1-4
size: .
V: TRBV10-3
D: .
length: 14
DNA: TGTGCCATCAGTGAGAGACAGCTCAATGAAAAACTGTTTTTT
CDR3: CAISERQLNEKLFF

J: TRBJ2-7
size: many
V: TRBV6-1
D: TRBD2
length: 16
DNA: TGTGCCAGCAGTGAAGAATCCGCTAGCGGGAGTTACGAGCAGTACTTC
CDR3: CASSEESASGSYEQYF

J: TRBJ2-1
size: .
V: TRBV4-3
D: .
length: 16
DNA: TGCGCCAGCAGCCAAGAAGGGCAAGGGACCTACAATGAGCAGTTCTTC
CDR3: CASSQEGQGTYNEQFF

J: TRBJ2-2
size: .
V: TRBV7-9
D: .
length: 15
DNA: TGTGCCAGCAGCTTATACGGGAGCGTGGCCGGGAAGCTGTTTTTT
CDR3: CASSLYGSVAGKLFF

J: TRBJ1-1
size: many
V: TRBV10-3
D: TRBD1
length: 15
DNA: TGTGCCATCAGTGACGGGACAGGTCTGAACACTGAAGCTTTCTTT
CDR3: CAISDGTGLNTEAFF

J: TRBJ1-2
size: many
V: TRBV28
D: .
length: 14
DNA: TGTGCCAGCAGTCCGGAGGCGTGGAACTATGGCTACACCTTC
CDR3: CASSPEAWNYGYTF

J: TRBJ2-7
size: many
V: TRBV5-1
D: .
length: 16
DNA: TGCGCCAGCAGTTGGGGAGTAAGGGGGACCTCCTACGAGCAGTACTTC
CDR3: CASSWGVRGTSYEQYF

J: TRBJ2-3
size: .
V: TRBV23-1
D: .
length: 14
DNA: TGCGCCAGCAGTCAAGAAGGAACCACAGATACGCAGTATTTT
CDR3: CASSQEGTTDTQYF

J: TRBJ2-7
size: many
V: TRBV6-2/TRBV6-3
D: TRBD2
length: 16
DNA: TGTGCCAGCAGTTACGCGAGACTAGCGGGAGGCTTCGAGCAGTACTTC
CDR3: CASSYARLAGGFEQYF

J: TRBJ2-7
size: many
V: TRBV4-2
D: TRBD2
length: 19
DNA: TGTGCCAGCAGCCAAGACGGCGGGAGGGCCATTCTCGGCTCCTACGAGCAGTACTTC
CDR3: CASSQDGGRAILGSYEQYF

J: TRBJ2-1
size: .
V: TRBV7-8
D: TRBD2
length: 17
DNA: TGTGCCAGCAGCTTAAAAGTAGGCGGGGGGGCCCCGGATGAGCAGTTCTTC
CDR3: CASSLKVGGGAPDEQFF

J: TRBJ2-5
size: many
V: TRBV28
D: .
length: 13
DNA: TGTGCCAGCAGTTTATTCCAGGAAGAGACCCAGTACTTC
CDR3: CASSLFQEETQYF